The rows below give T cell receptor beta chains drawn from one sample of a study of identical twins. In TCRdb, the 5' RACE reads were re-called with MiXCR into one record per CDR3 protein. Among 650,000 to 750,000 distinct CDR3 sequences listed, less than 25% were seen once. Another study also made use of these data, one on T cells expressing NK-cell markers.

Material for sequencing was PBMCs. These receptor sequences come from a woman in her late teens or twenties in good health. The CDR3 runs from the conserved cysteine through the conserved F or W. A D gene is named only where the DNA matches it firmly. Clone size is stated in some rows and not others, as once, few, many or a class when expanded.

clone size,D gene,J gene,V gene,CDR3 protein,CDR3 DNA
-,TRBD2,TRBJ2-1,TRBV7-9,CASAGETARFPEQFF,TGTGCCAGCGCGGGAGAAACTGCCCGTTTCCCGGAGCAGTTCTTC
many,TRBD2,TRBJ2-1,TRBV6-1,CASSALAGSYNEQFF,TGTGCCAGCAGTGCCCTAGCGGGGTCCTACAATGAGCAGTTCTTC
-,TRBD1,TRBJ1-6,TRBV5-1,CASSLAGQENSPLHF,TGCGCCAGCAGCTTGGCTGGACAGGAGAATTCACCCCTCCACTTT
few,-,TRBJ2-2,TRBV12-3/TRBV12-4,CASSLGSRGNTGELFF,TGTGCCAGCAGTTTAGGCTCTCGGGGGAACACCGGGGAGCTGTTTTTT
few,-,TRBJ1-1,TRBV4-1,CASSHDGKNTEAFF,TGCGCCAGCAGCCACGACGGAAAGAACACTGAAGCTTTCTTT
-,-,TRBJ2-3,TRBV20-1,CSARDHPDTQYF,TGCAGTGCTAGAGATCACCCAGATACGCAGTATTTT
-,-,TRBJ2-2,TRBV20-1,CSARDLGDLTGELFF,TGCAGTGCTAGAGATCTAGGGGACCTCACCGGGGAGCTGTTTTTT
-,-,TRBJ2-3,TRBV2,CASFKQGGTDTQYF,TGTGCCAGCTTCAAACAGGGAGGTACAGATACGCAGTATTTT
many,TRBD1,TRBJ1-4,TRBV7-6,CASSLALSGTGKEKLFF,TGTGCCAGCAGCTTAGCTCTGTCCGGGACAGGGAAGGAAAAACTGTTTTTT
-,TRBD1,TRBJ2-7,TRBV20-1,CSARPGTGGPEQYF,TGCAGTGCCCGCCCCGGGACAGGGGGCCCCGAGCAGTACTTC
few,TRBD2,TRBJ2-7,TRBV29-1,CSVLTSGRVSEQYF,TGCAGCGTTTTGACTAGCGGGAGAGTCAGCGAGCAGTACTTC
few,TRBD1,TRBJ2-2,TRBV24-1,CATSRTGFAGELFF,TGTGCCACCAGTCGGACAGGGTTCGCCGGGGAGCTGTTTTTT
-,-,TRBJ2-7,TRBV29-1,CSVDGTSF,TGCAGCGTTGACGGGACATCCTTC
-,-,TRBJ2-1,TRBV12-3/TRBV12-4,CASKSGGIVNEQFF,TGTGCCAGCAAGTCGGGCGGGATTGTCAATGAGCAGTTCTTC
-,-,TRBJ2-7,TRBV20-1,CSAREGLAYEQYF,TGCAGTGCTAGAGAGGGACTCGCATACGAGCAGTACTTC
few,-,TRBJ2-5,TRBV5-1,CASAMGGEETQYF,TGCGCCAGCGCCATGGGAGGAGAAGAGACCCAGTACTTC
-,TRBD1,TRBJ1-2,TRBV20-1,CSASSTGGASLGGHGYTF,TGCAGTGCTTCGAGTACAGGGGGCGCTTCCTTGGGGGGTCATGGCTACACCTTC
few,-,TRBJ2-6,TRBV7-9,CASSTHGANVLTF,TGTGCCAGCAGCACCCACGGGGCCAACGTCCTGACTTTC
few,TRBD1,TRBJ1-1,TRBV11-2,CASSSTGVVSAFF,TGTGCCAGCAGCTCGACAGGGGTGGTATCGGCTTTCTTT
few,-,TRBJ2-7,TRBV7-9,CASSPAWYEQYF,TGTGCCAGCAGCCCGGCGTGGTACGAGCAGTACTTC
-,-,TRBJ1-5,TRBV12-3/TRBV12-4,CASTRGDQPQHF,TGTGCCAGCACCCGGGGGGACCAGCCCCAGCATTTT
few,TRBD2,TRBJ2-3,TRBV7-6,CASSLKAGGTDTQYF,TGTGCCAGCAGCTTAAAGGCGGGGGGCACAGATACGCAGTATTTT
few,-,TRBJ2-7,TRBV7-9,CASSREGPRYEQYF,TGTGCCAGCAGCCGCGAGGGACCACGTTACGAGCAGTACTTC
-,-,TRBJ1-6,TRBV5-4,CASSLGREGSPLHF,TGTGCCAGCAGCTTGGGCAGGGAGGGCTCACCCCTCCACTTT
few,TRBD2,TRBJ2-3,TRBV12-3/TRBV12-4,CASSDRTSGGRDTQYF,TGTGCCAGCAGTGACCGGACTAGCGGGGGAAGGGATACGCAGTATTTT